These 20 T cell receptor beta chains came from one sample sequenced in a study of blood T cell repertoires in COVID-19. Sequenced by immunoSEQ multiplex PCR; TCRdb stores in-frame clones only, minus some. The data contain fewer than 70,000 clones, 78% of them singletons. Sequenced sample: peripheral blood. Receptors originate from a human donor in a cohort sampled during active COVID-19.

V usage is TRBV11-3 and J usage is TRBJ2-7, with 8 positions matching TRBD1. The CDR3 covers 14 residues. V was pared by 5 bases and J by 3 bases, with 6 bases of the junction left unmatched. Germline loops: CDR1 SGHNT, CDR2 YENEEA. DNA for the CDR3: TGTGCCAGCAGCGCAGGGGGCTCACTCTACGAGCAGTACTTC. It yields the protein CASSAGGSLYEQYF.

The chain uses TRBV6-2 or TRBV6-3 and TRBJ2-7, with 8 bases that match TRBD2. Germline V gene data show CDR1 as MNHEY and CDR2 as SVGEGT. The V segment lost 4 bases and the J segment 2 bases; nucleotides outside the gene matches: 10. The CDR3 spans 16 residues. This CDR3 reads CASSSGGAGGPYEQYF. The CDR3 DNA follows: TGTGCCAGCAGTTCCGGAGGCGCGGGAGGCCCCTACGAGCAGTACTTC.

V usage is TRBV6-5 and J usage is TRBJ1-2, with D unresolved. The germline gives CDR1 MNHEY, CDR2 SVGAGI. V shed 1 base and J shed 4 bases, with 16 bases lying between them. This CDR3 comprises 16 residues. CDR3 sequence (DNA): TGTGCCAGCAGTTACTTACGAACAGCCCATACCTATGGCTACACCTTC. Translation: CASSYLRTAHTYGYTF.

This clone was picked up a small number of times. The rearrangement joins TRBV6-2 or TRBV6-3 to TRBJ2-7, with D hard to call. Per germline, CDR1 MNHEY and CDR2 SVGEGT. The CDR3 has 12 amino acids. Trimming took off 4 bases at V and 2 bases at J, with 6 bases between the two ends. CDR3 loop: CASSLFTYEQYF. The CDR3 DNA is TGTGCCAGCAGTTTATTTACCTACGAGCAGTACTTC.

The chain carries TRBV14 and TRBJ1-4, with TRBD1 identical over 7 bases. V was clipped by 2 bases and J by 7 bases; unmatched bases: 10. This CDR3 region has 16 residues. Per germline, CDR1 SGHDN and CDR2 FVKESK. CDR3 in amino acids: CASSQISGTAPEKLFF. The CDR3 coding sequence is TGTGCCAGCAGCCAAATCTCCGGGACAGCCCCTGAAAAACTGTTTTTT.

The CDR3 reads CASSTWEGLYEQYF. The CDR3 coding sequence is TGTGCCAGTAGTACCTGGGAGGGACTCTACGAGCAGTACTTC. V usage is TRBV19 and J usage is TRBJ2-7, with 7 bases aligning to TRBD2. CDR3 length equals 14 residues. Germline lookup yields CDR1 LNHDA and CDR2 SQIVND (reference sequence). The J segment lost 3 bases and the V segment lost 4 bases, leaving 6 bases of the junction unmatched.

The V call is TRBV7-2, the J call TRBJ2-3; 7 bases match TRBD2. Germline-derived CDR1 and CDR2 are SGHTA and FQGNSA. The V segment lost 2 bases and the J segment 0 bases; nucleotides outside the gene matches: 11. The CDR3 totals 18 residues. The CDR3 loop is CASSLWGSGQISTDTQYF. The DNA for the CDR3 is TGTGCCAGCAGCTTATGGGGTAGCGGGCAGATTAGCACAGATACGCAGTATTTT. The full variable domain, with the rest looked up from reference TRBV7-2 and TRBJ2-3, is GAGVSQSPSNKVTEKGKDVELRCDPISGHTALYWYRQSLGQGLEFLIYFQGNSAPDKSGLPSDRFSAERTGGSVSTLTIQRTQQEDSAVYLCASSLWGSGQISTDTQYFGPGTRLTVL.

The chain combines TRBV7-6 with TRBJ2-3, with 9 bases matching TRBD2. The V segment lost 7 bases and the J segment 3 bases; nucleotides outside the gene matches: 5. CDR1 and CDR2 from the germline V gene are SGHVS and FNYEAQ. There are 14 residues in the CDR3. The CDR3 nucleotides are TGTGCCAGCAATAGGGCGGGGGGGACAGATACGCAGTATTTT. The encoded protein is CASNRAGGTDTQYF.

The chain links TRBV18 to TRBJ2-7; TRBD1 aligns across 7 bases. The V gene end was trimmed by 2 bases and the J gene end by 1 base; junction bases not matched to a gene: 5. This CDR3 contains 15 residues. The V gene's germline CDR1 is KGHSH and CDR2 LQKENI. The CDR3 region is CASSPRGQGSYEQYF. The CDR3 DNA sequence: TGTGCCAGCTCACCAAGGGGGCAGGGGTCCTACGAGCAGTACTTC.

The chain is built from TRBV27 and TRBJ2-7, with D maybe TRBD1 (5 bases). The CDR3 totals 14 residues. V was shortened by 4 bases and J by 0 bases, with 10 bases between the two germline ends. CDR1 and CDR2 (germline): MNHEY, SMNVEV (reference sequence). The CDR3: CASSWGASSYEQYF. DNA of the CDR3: TGTGCCAGCAGTTGGGGCGCAAGCTCCTACGAGCAGTACTTC.

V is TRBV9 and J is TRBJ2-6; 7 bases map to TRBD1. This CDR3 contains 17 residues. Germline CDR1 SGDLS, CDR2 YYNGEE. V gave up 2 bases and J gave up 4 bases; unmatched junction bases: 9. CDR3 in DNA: TGTGCCAGCAGCGTCCCGATAGGGGGCCCCGGGGCCAACGTCCTGACTTTC. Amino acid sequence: CASSVPIGGPGANVLTF.

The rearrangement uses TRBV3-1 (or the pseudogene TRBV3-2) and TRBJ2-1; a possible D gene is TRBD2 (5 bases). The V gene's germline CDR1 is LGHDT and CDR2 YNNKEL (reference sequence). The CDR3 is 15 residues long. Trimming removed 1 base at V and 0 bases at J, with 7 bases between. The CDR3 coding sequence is TGTGCCAGCAGCCAAGGGACTGGCTCCTACAATGAGCAGTTCTTC. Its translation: CASSQGTGSYNEQFF.

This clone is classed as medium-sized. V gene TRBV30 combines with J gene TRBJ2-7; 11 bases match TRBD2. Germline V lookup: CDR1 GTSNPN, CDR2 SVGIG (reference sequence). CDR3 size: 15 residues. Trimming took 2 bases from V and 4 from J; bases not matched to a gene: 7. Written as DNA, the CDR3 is TGTGCCTGGAGTAATTTAGCTAGCGGGGGGTACGAGCAGTACTTC. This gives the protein CAWSNLASGGYEQYF. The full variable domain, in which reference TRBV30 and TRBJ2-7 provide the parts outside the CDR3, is SQTIHQWPATLVQPVGSPLSLECTVEGTSNPNLYWYRQAAGRGLQLLFYSVGIGQISSEVPQNLSASRPQDRQFILSSKKLLLSDSGFYLCAWSNLASGGYEQYFGPGTRLTVT.

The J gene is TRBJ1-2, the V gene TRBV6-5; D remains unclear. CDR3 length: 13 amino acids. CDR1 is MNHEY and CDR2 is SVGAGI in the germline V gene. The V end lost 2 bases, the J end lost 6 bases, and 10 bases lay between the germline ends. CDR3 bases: TGTGCCAGCAGTTACGGGAGATCGGATGGCTACACCTTC. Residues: CASSYGRSDGYTF.

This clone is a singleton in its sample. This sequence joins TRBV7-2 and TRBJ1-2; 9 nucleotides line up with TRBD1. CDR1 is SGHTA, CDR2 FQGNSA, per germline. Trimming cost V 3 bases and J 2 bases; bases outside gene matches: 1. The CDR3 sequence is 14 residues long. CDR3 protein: CASSFGQGNYGYTF. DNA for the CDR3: TGTGCCAGCAGCTTCGGACAGGGGAACTATGGCTACACCTTC.

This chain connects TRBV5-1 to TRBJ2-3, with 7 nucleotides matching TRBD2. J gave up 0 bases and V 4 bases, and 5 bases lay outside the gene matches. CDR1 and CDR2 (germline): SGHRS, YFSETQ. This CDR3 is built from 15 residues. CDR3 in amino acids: CASSRYGGSTDTQYF. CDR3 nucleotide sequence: TGCGCCAGCAGCCGTTACGGGGGGAGCACAGATACGCAGTATTTT.

The chain's CDR3 is CASSSPITGNGYTF. The DNA for the CDR3 is TGTGCCAGCAGCTCACCTATAACAGGAAATGGCTACACCTTC. V gene TRBV5-6 combines with J gene TRBJ1-2; a possible D gene is TRBD1 (5 bases). The germline CDR1 and CDR2 sequences are SGHDT and YYEEEE. V lost 3 bases and J lost 6, with 15 bases in between. CDR3 length equals 14 residues.

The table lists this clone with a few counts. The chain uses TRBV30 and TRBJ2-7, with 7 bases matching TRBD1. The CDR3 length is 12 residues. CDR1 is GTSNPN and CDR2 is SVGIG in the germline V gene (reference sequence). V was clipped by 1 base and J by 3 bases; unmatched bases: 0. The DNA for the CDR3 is TGTGCCTGGAGTGACAGGGGCTACGAGCAGTACTTC. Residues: CAWSDRGYEQYF.

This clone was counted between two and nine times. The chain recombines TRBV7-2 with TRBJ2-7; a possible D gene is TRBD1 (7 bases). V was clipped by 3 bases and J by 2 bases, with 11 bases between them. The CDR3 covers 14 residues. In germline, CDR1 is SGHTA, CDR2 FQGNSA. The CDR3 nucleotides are TGTGCCAGCAGCTTTGGCGGGACAGCCTACGAGCAGTACTTC. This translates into CASSFGGTAYEQYF.

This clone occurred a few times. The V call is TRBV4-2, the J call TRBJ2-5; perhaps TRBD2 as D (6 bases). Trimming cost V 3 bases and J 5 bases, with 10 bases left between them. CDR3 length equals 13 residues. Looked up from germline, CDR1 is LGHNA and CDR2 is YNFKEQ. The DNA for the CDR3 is TGTGCCAGCAGCCAGGGACTCGGGGAGACCCAGTACTTC. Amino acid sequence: CASSQGLGETQYF.